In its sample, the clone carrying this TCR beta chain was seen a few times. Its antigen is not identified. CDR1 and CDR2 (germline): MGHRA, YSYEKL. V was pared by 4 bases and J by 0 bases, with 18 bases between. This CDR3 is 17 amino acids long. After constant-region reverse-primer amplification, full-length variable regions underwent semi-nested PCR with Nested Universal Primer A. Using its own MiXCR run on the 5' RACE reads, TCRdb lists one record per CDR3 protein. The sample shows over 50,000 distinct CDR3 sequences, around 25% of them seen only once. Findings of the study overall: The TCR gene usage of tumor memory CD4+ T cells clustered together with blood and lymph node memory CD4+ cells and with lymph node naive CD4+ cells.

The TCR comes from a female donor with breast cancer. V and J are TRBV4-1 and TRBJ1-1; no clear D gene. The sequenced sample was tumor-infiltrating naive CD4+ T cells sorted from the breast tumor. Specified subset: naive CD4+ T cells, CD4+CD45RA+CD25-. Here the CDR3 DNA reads TGCGCCAGCAGCCTCCGATCGGACGGAACCATGAACACTGAAGCTTTCTTT. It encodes CASSLRSDGTMNTEAFF.